The 17 T cell receptor beta chains below were found in one sample sequenced in a study of OX40 agonist ivuxolimab in advanced cancers. The repertoire was sequenced with immunoSEQ multiplex PCR; TCRdb's copy has only in-frame clones and lacks some. The repertoire holds 60,000 to 85,000 clones, with approximately 90% as singletons. This specimen was CD4+ or CD8+ T cells sorted from blood, taken in a trial of the OX40 agonist ivuxolimab. These receptors were collected from an adult with an advanced solid tumor such as melanoma, head and neck, liver or kidney cancer.

The J gene is TRBJ1-3, the V gene TRBV9; no definite D call. The CDR3 totals 16 residues. Germline V gene data show CDR1 as SGDLS and CDR2 as YYNGEE. V lost 0 bases to trimming and J lost 1 base, with 11 bases between them. The CDR3 region is CASSVAGGPSGNTIYF. The CDR3 bases are TGTGCCAGCAGCGTAGCTGGTGGGCCATCTGGAAACACCATATATTTT.

The chain combines TRBV7-9 with TRBJ2-7, with a possible D match to TRBD1 (5 bases). V lost 3 bases and J 3 bases, leaving 12 bases between the germline ends. Per germline, CDR1 SEHNR and CDR2 FQNEAQ (reference sequence). The length of the CDR3 is 14 residues. The CDR3 nucleotides are TGTGCCAGCAGCTTCCGGACACAAAACTACGAGCAGTACTTC. It is translated as CASSFRTQNYEQYF.

V gene TRBV23-1 combines with J gene TRBJ2-6; D might be TRBD1 (5 bases). TRBV23-1 is an ORF, with its function uncertain. The CDR3 length is 15 residues. With 0 bases removed from V and 8 bases from J, the gap between germline ends came to 11 bases. The CDR3 protein is CASSQSGATTNVLTF. As DNA, the CDR3 is TGCGCCAGCAGTCAATCTGGGGCAACGACCAACGTCCTGACTTTC.

The chain couples TRBV5-1 to TRBJ2-2; TRBD1 aligns across 9 bases. Germline V gene sequence: CDR1 SGHRS, CDR2 YFSETQ. Trimming cost V 0 bases and J 7 bases; bases outside gene matches: 7. CDR3 length equals 16 residues. The CDR3 region has the DNA TGCGCCAGCAGCTTGGTGGCGGGACAGGGAAACGGGGAGCTGTTTTTT. This translates into CASSLVAGQGNGELFF.

The CDR3 sequence is CASNSGPYYEQYF. In nucleotides, the CDR3 is TGTGCCAGCAACAGCGGACCTTACTACGAGCAGTACTTC. This chain connects TRBV6-1 to TRBJ2-7, with a tentative D call TRBD2 (5 bases). The CDR3 sequence is 13 residues long. V lost 7 bases and J 3 bases, leaving 13 bases between the germline ends. Germline V gene data show CDR1 as MNHNS and CDR2 as SASEGT.

The chain is built from TRBV11-2 and TRBJ1-1; D is unclear. The CDR3 loop spans 16 amino acids. Trimming took 1 base from V and 5 from J, leaving 17 bases between them. Germline CDR1 SGHAT, CDR2 FQNNGV. The CDR3 DNA follows: TGTGCCAGCAGCTTAGGTCGTGGCTGGGGAGTTACTGAAGCTTTCTTT. Protein product: CASSLGRGWGVTEAFF.

This chain connects TRBV30 to TRBJ1-5; no firm D call. The germline V gene has CDR1 GTSNPN and CDR2 SVGIG (reference sequence). V lost 4 bases and J 2 bases, leaving 12 bases between the germline ends. This CDR3 spans 14 amino acids. Here the CDR3 reads CAWIEEGRNQPQHF. Here the CDR3 DNA reads TGTGCCTGGATCGAGGAGGGTCGCAATCAGCCCCAGCATTTT.

This rearrangement joins TRBV19 to TRBJ2-7, with a tentative D call TRBD2 (8 bases). Germline V gene sequence: CDR1 LNHDA, CDR2 SQIVND (reference sequence). The CDR3 length is 15 residues. The V end was cut by 9 bases, the J end by 2 bases, with 20 bases between. CDR3 DNA sequence: TGTGCCAGCGGGAGGGGAGGGGGCAGCCCCTACGAGCAGTACTTC. This sequence encodes CASGRGGGSPYEQYF.

This sequence joins TRBV25-1 and TRBJ2-1, with D perhaps given as TRBD1 or TRBD2 (6 bases each). Trimming cost V 5 bases and J 4 bases, with 12 bases left between them. Germline V CDR1 and CDR2: MGHDK, SYGVNS. The CDR3 sequence is 14 residues long. The CDR3, as DNA: TGTGCCAGCAGTAGGGGGGCAGTGTACAATGAGCAGTTCTTC. This codes for CASSRGAVYNEQFF.

In its sample, this clone was seen once. CDR3 in amino acids: CASSLGYSYEQYF. CDR3 in DNA: TGTGCCAGCAGTTTAGGGTACTCTTACGAGCAGTACTTC. The V and J genes are TRBV6-5 and TRBJ2-7; no reliable D call. The CDR3 is 13 amino acids. V was cut by 4 bases and J by 4 bases, with 11 bases left in between. Germline V gives CDR1 MNHEY, CDR2 SVGAGI.

V gene TRBV11-3 combines with J gene TRBJ2-2; tentatively, D is TRBD2 (6 bases). In germline, CDR1 is SGHNT, CDR2 YENEEA. This CDR3 is 14 amino acids long. The V end was cut by 5 bases, the J end by 6 bases, with 13 bases between. The CDR3 coding sequence is TGTGCCAGCAGCCGAATCGGAGGGCCCGGGGAGCTGTTTTTT. Translating it yields CASSRIGGPGELFF. Using reference TRBV11-3 and TRBJ2-2 for the parts outside the CDR3, the full variable domain is EAGVVQSPRYKIIEKKQPVAFWCNPISGHNTLYWYLQNLGQGPELLIRYENEEAVDDSQLPKDRFSAERLKGVDSTLKIQPAELGDSAVYLCASSRIGGPGELFFGEGSRLTVL.

This clone has just one count. This chain's CDR3 is CASSGPTGQPQHF. Written as DNA, the CDR3 is TGTGCCAGCAGTGGGCCGACTGGGCAGCCCCAGCATTTT. This chain joins TRBV6-5 and TRBJ1-5; no firm D call. CDR3 length: 13 residues. Trimming removed 5 bases at V and 7 bases at J, with 12 bases between. Germline CDR1 and CDR2: MNHEY and SVGAGI.

This chain joins TRBV5-1 and TRBJ2-1; 11 bases match TRBD2. This CDR3 comprises 15 residues. J lost 10 bases, V lost 0 bases, and 6 bases had no gene match. Germline CDR1 SGHRS, CDR2 YFSETQ. DNA for the CDR3: TGCGCCAGCAGCTTGGGGGGACTAGCGGTTAGGGAGCAGTTCTTC. Its protein product is CASSLGGLAVREQFF.

DNA for the CDR3: TGTGCCAGCAGTTATAGCGGGAGCGGACCCTACGAGCAGTACTTC. Its translation is CASSYSGSGPYEQYF. This rearrangement joins TRBV28 to TRBJ2-7; 9 bases agree with TRBD2. The CDR3 runs 15 residues. Germline CDR1 MDHEN, CDR2 SYDVKM. J lost 2 bases, V lost 4 bases, and 6 bases had no gene match.

The chain employs TRBV4-3 and TRBJ2-3; D call uncertain. CDR1 is LGHNA and CDR2 is YSLEER in the germline V gene. The V and J ends lost 4 bases and 0 bases respectively, with 11 bases between them. The CDR3 loop spans 15 amino acids. CDR3 DNA sequence: TGCGCCAGCAGCCCACGGGCTCTGAGCACAGATACGCAGTATTTT. Protein product: CASSPRALSTDTQYF.

J is TRBJ2-2 and V is TRBV7-9, with 7 bases fitting TRBD1. V shed 5 bases, J shed 2 bases, and the junction held 11 bases outside the gene matches. The germline gives CDR1 SEHNR, CDR2 FQNEAQ (reference sequence). The CDR3 is made up of 17 amino acids. In DNA, the CDR3 is TGTGCCAGCAGCCCCCGCTCCGGGACAGATAACACCGGGGAGCTGTTTTTT. It specifies CASSPRSGTDNTGELFF.

Turning to this clone: A read error may account for a junction end that differs from germline. CDR3 region: CASSQFPSRDRGDTQYF. The DNA of the CDR3 is TGCGCCAGCAGCCAATTCCCGTCCCGGGACAGGGGAGATACGCAGTATTTT. The gene calls are TRBV5-5 and TRBJ2-3, with TRBD1 matching over 10 bases. The CDR3 runs 17 residues. Germline-derived CDR1 and CDR2 are SGHKS and YYEKEE (reference sequence).